This T cell receptor beta chain was documented in a study of cytomegalovirus exposure and HLA in healthy donors. Points from the study as a whole: A prior analysis recorded that most TCR beta V segments were productive about 87% or about 30% of the time. Most TCR sequences were rare, but some public TCRs occurred in many donors.

Trimming left V 1 base short and J 7 bases short, with 11 bases between. Per the germline V gene, CDR1 is LGHNA and CDR2 is YSLEER. The CDR3 sequence is 15 residues long. Concerning this clone itself: Its antigen is not known.

Use of 60 Vbeta and 13 Jbeta primers characterized the PCR. Profiled with immunoSEQ multiplex PCR; TCRdb holds only in-frame clones, not every one. Of 200,000 or so clones in the sample, 82% were seen once. Sequencing input: PBMCs. The V call is TRBV4-3, the J call TRBJ1-6, with unresolved D. The TCR comes from a boy younger than 10 in good health and CMV-seronegative. The CDR3 reads CASSQGFPSNSPLHF. In nucleotides, the CDR3 is TGCGCCAGCAGCCAAGGTTTTCCGTCGAATTCACCCCTCCACTTT.